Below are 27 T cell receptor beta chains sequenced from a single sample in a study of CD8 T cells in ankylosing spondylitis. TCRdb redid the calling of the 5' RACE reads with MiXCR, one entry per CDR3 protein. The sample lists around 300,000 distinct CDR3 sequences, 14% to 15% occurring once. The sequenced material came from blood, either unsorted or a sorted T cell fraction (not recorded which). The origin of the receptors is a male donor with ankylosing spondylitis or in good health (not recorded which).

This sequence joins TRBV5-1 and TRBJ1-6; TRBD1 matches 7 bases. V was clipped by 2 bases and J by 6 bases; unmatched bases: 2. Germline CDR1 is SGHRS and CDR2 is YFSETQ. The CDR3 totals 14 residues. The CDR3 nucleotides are TGCGCCAGCAGCTTATGGGACAGTAATTCACCCCTCCACTTT. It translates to CASSLWDSNSPLHF.

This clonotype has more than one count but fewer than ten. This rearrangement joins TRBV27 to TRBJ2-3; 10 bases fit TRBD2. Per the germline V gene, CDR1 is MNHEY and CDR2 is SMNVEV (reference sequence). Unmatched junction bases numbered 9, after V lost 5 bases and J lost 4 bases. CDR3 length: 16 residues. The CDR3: CASSRILAGGPDTQYF. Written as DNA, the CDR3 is TGTGCCAGCAGTAGGATCTTAGCGGGGGGCCCAGATACGCAGTATTTT.

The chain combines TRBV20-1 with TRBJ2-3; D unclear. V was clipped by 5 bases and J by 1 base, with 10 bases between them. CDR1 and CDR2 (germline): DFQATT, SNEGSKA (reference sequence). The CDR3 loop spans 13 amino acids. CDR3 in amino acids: CSASPQGTDTQYF. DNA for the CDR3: TGCAGTGCTTCCCCACAAGGCACAGATACGCAGTATTTT.

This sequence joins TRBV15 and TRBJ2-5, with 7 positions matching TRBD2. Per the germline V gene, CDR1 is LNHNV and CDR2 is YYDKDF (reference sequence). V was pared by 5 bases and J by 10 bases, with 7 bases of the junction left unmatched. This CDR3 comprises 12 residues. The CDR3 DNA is TGTGCCACCAGCCGAGCCTGGGGGGGCCAGTACTTC. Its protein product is CATSRAWGGQYF.

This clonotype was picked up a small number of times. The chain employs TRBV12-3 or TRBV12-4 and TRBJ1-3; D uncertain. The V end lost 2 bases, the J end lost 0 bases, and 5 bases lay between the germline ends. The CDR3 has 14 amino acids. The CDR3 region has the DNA TGTGCCAGCAGTTTATCCATCTCTGGAAACACCATATATTTT. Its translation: CASSLSISGNTIYF.

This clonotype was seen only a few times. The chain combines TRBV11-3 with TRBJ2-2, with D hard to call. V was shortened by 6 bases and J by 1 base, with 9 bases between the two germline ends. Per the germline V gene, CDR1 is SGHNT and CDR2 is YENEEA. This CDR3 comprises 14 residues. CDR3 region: CASRKEGNTGELFF. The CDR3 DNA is TGTGCCAGCAGAAAGGAAGGGAACACCGGGGAGCTGTTTTTT.

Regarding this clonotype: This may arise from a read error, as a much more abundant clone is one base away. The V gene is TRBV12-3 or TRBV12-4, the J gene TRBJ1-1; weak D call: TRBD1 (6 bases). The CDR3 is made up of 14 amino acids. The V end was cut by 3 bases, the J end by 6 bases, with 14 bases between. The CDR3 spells CASSFQEGGAEAFF. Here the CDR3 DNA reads TGTGCCAGCAGTTTTCAGGAAGGGGGAGCTGAAGCTTTCTTT.

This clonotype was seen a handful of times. DNA for the CDR3: TGTGCCATCAGTATCAGGGGGCGCGGGGAGCTGTTTTTT. Protein sequence: CAISIRGRGELFF. The chain recombines TRBV10-3 with TRBJ2-2; the match to TRBD1 covers 8 bases. V shed 5 bases, J shed 7 bases, and the junction held 3 bases outside the gene matches. CDR1 is ENHRY and CDR2 is SYGVKD in the germline V gene. CDR3 size: 13 residues.

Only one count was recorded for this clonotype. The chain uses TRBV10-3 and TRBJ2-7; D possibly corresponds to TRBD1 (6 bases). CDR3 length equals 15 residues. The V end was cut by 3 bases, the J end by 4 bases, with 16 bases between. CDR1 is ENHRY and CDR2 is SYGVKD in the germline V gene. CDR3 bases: TGTGCCATCAGTGACCCCGGGCAGGGGAAGTACGAGCAGTACTTC. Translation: CAISDPGQGKYEQYF.

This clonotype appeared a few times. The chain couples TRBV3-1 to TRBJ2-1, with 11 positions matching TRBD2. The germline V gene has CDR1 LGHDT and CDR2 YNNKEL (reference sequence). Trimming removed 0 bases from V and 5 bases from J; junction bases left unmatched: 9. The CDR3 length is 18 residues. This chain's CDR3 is CASSQDRTSGRRDNEQFF. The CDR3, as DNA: TGTGCCAGCAGCCAAGATCGCACTAGCGGGAGAAGGGACAATGAGCAGTTCTTC.

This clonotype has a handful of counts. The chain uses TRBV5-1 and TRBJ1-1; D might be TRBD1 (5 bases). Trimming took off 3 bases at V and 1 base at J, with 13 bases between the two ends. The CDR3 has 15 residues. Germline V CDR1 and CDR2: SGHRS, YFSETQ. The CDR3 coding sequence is TGCGCCAGCAGCTGGGGCCTACATGGGAACACTGAAGCTTTCTTT. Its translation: CASSWGLHGNTEAFF.

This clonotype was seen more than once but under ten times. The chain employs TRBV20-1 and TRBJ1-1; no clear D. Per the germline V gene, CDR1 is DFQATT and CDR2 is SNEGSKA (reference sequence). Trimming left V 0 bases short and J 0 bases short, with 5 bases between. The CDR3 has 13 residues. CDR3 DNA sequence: TGCAGTGCTAGAGAGGCGGTGAACACTGAAGCTTTCTTT. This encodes CSAREAVNTEAFF.

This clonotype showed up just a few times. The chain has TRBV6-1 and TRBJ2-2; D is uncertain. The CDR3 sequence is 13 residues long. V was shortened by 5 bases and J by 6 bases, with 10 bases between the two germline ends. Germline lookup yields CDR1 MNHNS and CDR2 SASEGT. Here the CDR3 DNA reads TGTGCCAGCAGTCCCCTTGGGGCCGGGGAGCTGTTTTTT. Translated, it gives CASSPLGAGELFF.

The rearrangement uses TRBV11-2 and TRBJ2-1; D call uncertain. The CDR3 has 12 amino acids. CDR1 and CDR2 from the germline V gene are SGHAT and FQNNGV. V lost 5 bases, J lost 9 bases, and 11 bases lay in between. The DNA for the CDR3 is TGTGCCAGCAGCCCCAGTAAGGGTGAGCAGTTCTTC. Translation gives CASSPSKGEQFF.

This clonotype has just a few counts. The DNA for the CDR3 is TGTGCCATCGCCTCGGCGGGGACAGCGAATTCACCCCTCCACTTT. It is translated as CAIASAGTANSPLHF. The chain employs TRBV10-3 and TRBJ1-6; 7 nucleotides align to TRBD1. The germline V gene encodes CDR1 ENHRY and CDR2 SYGVKD. CDR3 length: 15 amino acids. J gave up 7 bases and V 8 bases, and 11 bases lay outside the gene matches.

The CDR3 loop reads CASTSDPLGETQYF. The CDR3 nucleotides read TGCGCCAGCACCTCGGACCCTTTAGGGGAGACCCAGTACTTC. J is TRBJ2-5 and V is TRBV5-1; D gene ambiguous. Between the trimmed V and J ends, which lost 6 bases and 5 bases, there was a span of 17 bases. Germline loops: CDR1 SGHRS, CDR2 YFSETQ. This CDR3 spans 14 amino acids.

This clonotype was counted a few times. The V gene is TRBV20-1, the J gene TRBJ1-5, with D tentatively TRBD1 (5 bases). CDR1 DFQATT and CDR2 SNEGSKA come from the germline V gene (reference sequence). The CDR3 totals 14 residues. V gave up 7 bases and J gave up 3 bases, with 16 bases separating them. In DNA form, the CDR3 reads TGCAGTGTTAAGACGGCCAGGGACAATCAGCCCCAGCATTTT. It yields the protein CSVKTARDNQPQHF.

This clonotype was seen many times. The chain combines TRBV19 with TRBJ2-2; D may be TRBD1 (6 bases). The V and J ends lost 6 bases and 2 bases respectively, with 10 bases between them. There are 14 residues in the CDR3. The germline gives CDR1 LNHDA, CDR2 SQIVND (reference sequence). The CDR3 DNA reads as TGTGCCAGTAGCCTCGGGACAAACACCGGGGAGCTGTTTTTT. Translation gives CASSLGTNTGELFF.

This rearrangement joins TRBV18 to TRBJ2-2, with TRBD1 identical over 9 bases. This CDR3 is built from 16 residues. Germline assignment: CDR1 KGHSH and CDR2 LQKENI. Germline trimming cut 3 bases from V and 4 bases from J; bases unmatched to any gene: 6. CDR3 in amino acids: CASSPGQGLSTGELFF. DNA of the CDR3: TGTGCCAGCTCACCGGGACAGGGATTAAGCACCGGGGAGCTGTTTTTT.

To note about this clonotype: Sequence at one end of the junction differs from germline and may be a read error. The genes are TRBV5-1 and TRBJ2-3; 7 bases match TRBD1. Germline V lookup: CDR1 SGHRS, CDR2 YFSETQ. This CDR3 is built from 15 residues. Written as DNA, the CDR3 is TGCACCAGCAGCATCGGACAGGTTAACACAGATACGCAGTATTTT. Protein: CTSSIGQVNTDTQYF.

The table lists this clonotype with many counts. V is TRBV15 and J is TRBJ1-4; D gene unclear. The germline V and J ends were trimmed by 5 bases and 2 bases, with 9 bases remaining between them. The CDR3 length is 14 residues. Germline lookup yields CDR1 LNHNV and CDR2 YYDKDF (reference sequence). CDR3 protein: CATSLAVTNEKLFF. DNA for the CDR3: TGTGCCACCAGCTTGGCGGTCACTAATGAAAAACTGTTTTTT.

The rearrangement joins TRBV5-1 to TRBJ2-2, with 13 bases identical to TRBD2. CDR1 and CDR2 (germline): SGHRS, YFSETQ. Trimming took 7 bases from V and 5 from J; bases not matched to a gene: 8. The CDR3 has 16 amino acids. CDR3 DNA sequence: TGCGCCAGCCGATACCCGGGACTAGCGGGGACCGGGGAGCTGTTTTTT. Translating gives CASRYPGLAGTGELFF.

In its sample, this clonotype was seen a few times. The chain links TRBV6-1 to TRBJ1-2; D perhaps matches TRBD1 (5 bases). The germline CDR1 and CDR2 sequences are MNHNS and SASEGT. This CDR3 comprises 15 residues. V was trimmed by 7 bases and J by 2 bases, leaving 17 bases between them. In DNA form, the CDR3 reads TGTGCCAGCAAGCCCAGGGCACAGATAAACTATGGCTACACCTTC. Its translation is CASKPRAQINYGYTF.

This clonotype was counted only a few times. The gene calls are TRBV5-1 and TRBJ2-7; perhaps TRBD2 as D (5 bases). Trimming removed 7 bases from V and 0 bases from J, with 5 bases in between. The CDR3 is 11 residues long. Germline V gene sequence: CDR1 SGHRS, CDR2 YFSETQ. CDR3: CASGSSYEQYF. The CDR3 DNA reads TGCGCCAGCGGGAGCTCCTACGAGCAGTACTTC.

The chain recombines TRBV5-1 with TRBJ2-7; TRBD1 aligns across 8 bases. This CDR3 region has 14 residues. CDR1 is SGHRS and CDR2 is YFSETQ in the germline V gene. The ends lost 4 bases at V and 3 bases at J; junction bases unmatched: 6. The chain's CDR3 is CASSETGADYEQYF. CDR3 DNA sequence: TGCGCCAGCAGCGAGACAGGGGCAGACTACGAGCAGTACTTC. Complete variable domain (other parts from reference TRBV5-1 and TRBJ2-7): KAGVTQTPRYLIKTRGQQVTLSCSPISGHRSVSWYQQTPGQGLQFLFEYFSETQRNKGNFPGRFSGRQFSNSRSEMNVSTLELGDSALYLCASSETGADYEQYFGPGTRLTVT.

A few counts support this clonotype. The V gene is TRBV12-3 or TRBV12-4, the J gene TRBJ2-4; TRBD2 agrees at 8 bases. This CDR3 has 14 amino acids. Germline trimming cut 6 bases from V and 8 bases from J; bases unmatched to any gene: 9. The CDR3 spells CASSTGGGFDIQYF. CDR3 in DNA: TGTGCCAGCAGCACCGGGGGGGGCTTCGACATTCAGTACTTC.

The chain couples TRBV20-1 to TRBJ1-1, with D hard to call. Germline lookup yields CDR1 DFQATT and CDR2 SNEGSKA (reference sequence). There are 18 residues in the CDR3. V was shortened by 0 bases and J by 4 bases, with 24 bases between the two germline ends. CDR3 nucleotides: TGCAGTGCTAGAGACGAATTAGGACGGCTGGGGTTGGGCACTGAAGCTTTCTTT. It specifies CSARDELGRLGLGTEAFF.